This TCR beta chain was identified in a study of chemoradiotherapy in HPV16-positive cancers. Germline V gene data show CDR1 as SNHLY and CDR2 as FYNNEI. Trimming shortened V by 8 bases and J by 3 bases, and 17 bases separated the two germline ends. The CDR3 runs 14 residues. Profiled with immunoSEQ multiplex PCR; TCRdb holds only in-frame clones, not every one. The sample gives some 35,000 clones, 92% of which show up once; roughly 3.6% is in the top ten. The source is a human donor with HPV-associated anogenital cancer. The source material was blood, sampled from a patient who underwent chemoradiotherapy. The gene calls are TRBV2 and TRBJ2-7, with D maybe TRBD1 (6 bases). This chain's CDR3 is CASHKARDNYEQYF. DNA for the CDR3: TGTGCCAGCCATAAAGCCCGGGACAACTACGAGCAGTACTTC.